What follows are 30 T cell receptor beta chains derived from one specimen sequenced in a study of long-term antiretroviral therapy in people with HIV. At survey level, the immunoSEQ assay was run in its v3.0 version. Assay used: immunoSEQ multiplex PCR; TCRdb lists only in-frame clones, some missing. The sample has around 31,000 clones; 75% to 90% are singletons. Sequenced material: unsorted PBMCs, taken 0.8 years before starting antiretroviral therapy. These receptors all come from a man aged 18 to 30 with HIV.

V gene TRBV6-6 combines with J gene TRBJ2-5; D perhaps matches TRBD1 (7 bases). Germline V gene lookup returns CDR1 MNHNY and CDR2 SVGAGI (reference sequence). CDR3 size: 13 residues. V gave up 6 bases and J gave up 7 bases, with 15 bases separating them. For the CDR3, the DNA is TGTGCCAGCAGCTTTGGACAGGAGGGGACCCAGTACTTC. Its protein product is CASSFGQEGTQYF.

This rearrangement joins TRBV19 to TRBJ1-5; D perhaps matches TRBD1 (6 bases). With 5 bases removed from V and 3 bases from J, the gap between germline ends came to 14 bases. There are 15 residues in the CDR3. Germline V gives CDR1 LNHDA, CDR2 SQIVND (reference sequence). The CDR3 sequence is CASSSHRVANQPQHF. CDR3 nucleotide sequence: TGTGCCAGTAGTTCACACAGGGTGGCCAATCAGCCCCAGCATTTT. Full variable domain (rest looked up from reference TRBV19 and TRBJ1-5): DGGITQSPKYLFRKEGQNVTLSCEQNLNHDAMYWYRQDPGQGLRLIYYSQIVNDFQKGDIAEGYSVSREKKESFPLTVTSAQKNPTAFYLCASSSHRVANQPQHFGDGTRLSIL.

The chain carries TRBV6-5 and TRBJ1-1; D is ambiguous. This CDR3 has 15 amino acids. Trimming took off 0 bases at V and 1 base at J, with 9 bases between the two ends. Germline V CDR1 and CDR2: MNHEY, SVGAGI. The CDR3 is CASSYSTPENTEAFF. The CDR3 DNA reads as TGTGCCAGCAGTTACTCGACCCCCGAGAACACTGAAGCTTTCTTT.

CDR3 DNA sequence: TGTGCCAGTAGCCATCGAGGGGAGAACACTGAAGCTTTCTTT. Protein product: CASSHRGENTEAFF. V and J are TRBV19 and TRBJ1-1, with D tentatively TRBD1 (5 bases). The CDR3 contains 14 residues. V was clipped by 6 bases and J by 1 base, with 12 bases between them. The germline gives CDR1 LNHDA, CDR2 SQIVND (reference sequence).

This clone showed up just once. V usage is TRBV9 and J usage is TRBJ2-1, with D perhaps being TRBD1 or TRBD2 (7 bases each). There are 13 residues in the CDR3. The V gene's germline CDR1 is SGDLS and CDR2 YYNGEE. Trimming shortened V by 0 bases and J by 10 bases, and 11 bases separated the two germline ends. The CDR3 sequence is CASSVAGGGEQFF. The CDR3 DNA sequence: TGTGCCAGCAGCGTAGCAGGGGGAGGGGAGCAGTTCTTC.

This clone was seen once. V is TRBV6-6 and J is TRBJ1-2; D is unresolved. Looked up from germline, CDR1 is MNHNY and CDR2 is SVGAGI (reference sequence). Trimming pared 0 bases from V and 1 base from J, leaving 9 bases between. CDR3 length: 15 residues. The CDR3 DNA sequence: TGTGCCAGCAGTTACTCCGCGGGATTTAACTATGGCTACACCTTC. Translation gives CASSYSAGFNYGYTF.

By its share, this clone is medium-sized. This chain links TRBV6-5 with TRBJ1-2, with TRBD1 matching 7 bases. Looked up from germline, CDR1 is MNHEY and CDR2 is SVGAGI. The J segment lost 7 bases and the V segment lost 2 bases, leaving 4 bases of the junction unmatched. The CDR3 is made up of 13 amino acids. CDR3 sequence reads: CASSYSPGGGYTF. Written as DNA, the CDR3 is TGTGCCAGCAGTTACAGCCCAGGGGGTGGCTACACCTTC.

This chain connects TRBV2 to TRBJ2-7, with 12 bases fitting TRBD2. CDR1 is SNHLY and CDR2 is FYNNEI in the germline V gene. The CDR3 spans 15 residues. The V segment lost 6 bases and the J segment 3 bases; nucleotides outside the gene matches: 6. Here the CDR3 DNA reads TGTGCCAGCAGAAGACTAGCGGGAGAACGCTACGAGCAGTACTTC. Its protein product is CASRRLAGERYEQYF. The entire variable domain, with the rest obtained from reference TRBV2 and TRBJ2-7, is as follows: EPEVTQTPSHQVTQMGQEVILRCVPISNHLYFYWYRQILGQKVEFLVSFYNNEISEKSEIFDDQFSVERPDGSNFTLKIRSTKLEDSAMYFCASRRLAGERYEQYFGPGTRLTVT.

The V and J genes are TRBV2 and TRBJ2-7; D might be TRBD1 or TRBD2, each matching 7 bases. Between the trimmed V and J ends, which lost 6 bases and 3 bases, there was a span of 21 bases. There are 16 residues in the CDR3. Germline V gene data show CDR1 as SNHLY and CDR2 as FYNNEI. The CDR3 region is CASRPPRGAGGYEQYF. The CDR3 DNA reads as TGTGCCAGCAGACCTCCCCGGGGGGCAGGGGGCTACGAGCAGTACTTC.

The genes are TRBV5-1 and TRBJ1-6, with TRBD1 matching over 7 bases. The germline V gene encodes CDR1 SGHRS and CDR2 YFSETQ. The CDR3 length is 15 residues. Unmatched junction bases numbered 8, after V lost 4 bases and J lost 7 bases. This CDR3 is CASSSSGTANSPLHF. In DNA, the CDR3 is TGCGCCAGCAGCAGCTCCGGGACAGCCAATTCACCCCTCCACTTT.

The gene calls are TRBV28 and TRBJ2-7; perhaps D is TRBD1 or TRBD2 (6 bases each). In germline, CDR1 is MDHEN, CDR2 SYDVKM. V dropped 6 bases and J dropped 5 bases, with 20 bases sitting between them. The CDR3 consists of 15 residues. CDR3 protein: CASSIIGGTGNEQYF. The CDR3 DNA sequence: TGTGCCAGCAGCATTATAGGGGGGACGGGGAACGAGCAGTACTTC.

V is TRBV7-9 and J is TRBJ2-1, with 11 bases identical to TRBD2. Germline trimming cut 1 base from V and 4 bases from J; bases unmatched to any gene: 0. The CDR3 totals 15 residues. Germline CDR1 reads SEHNR; CDR2 reads FQNEAQ (reference sequence). Written as DNA, the CDR3 is TGTGCCAGCAGCTTAGGGACTAGCGGGTACAATGAGCAGTTCTTC. Translation: CASSLGTSGYNEQFF.

This chain's CDR3 is CASTKDSLNEQFF. CDR3 DNA: TGTGCCAGCACGAAGGACTCCCTAAATGAGCAGTTCTTC. This sequence joins TRBV27 and TRBJ2-1, with D possibly matching TRBD2 (5 bases). The germline V gene encodes CDR1 MNHEY and CDR2 SMNVEV (reference sequence). The CDR3 spans 13 residues. V dropped 7 bases and J dropped 7 bases, with 14 bases sitting between them.

The chain uses TRBV11-2 and TRBJ2-7, with TRBD1 as a possible D gene (6 bases). CDR3 length equals 13 residues. Germline CDR1 and CDR2: SGHAT and FQNNGV. V shed 5 bases and J shed 6 bases, with 14 bases lying between them. CDR3 amino acids: CASSIERGSEQYF. The CDR3 DNA reads TGTGCCAGCAGCATCGAAAGGGGGAGCGAGCAGTACTTC.

J is TRBJ2-7 and V is TRBV27; the match to TRBD1 covers 12 bases. V lost 8 bases to trimming and J lost 8 bases; unmatched junction nucleotides: 10. The CDR3 extends over 14 amino acids. Germline values: CDR1 MNHEY, CDR2 SMNVEV (reference sequence). The chain's CDR3 is CASRAGTGGRQQYF. Here the CDR3 DNA reads TGTGCCAGCCGTGCCGGGACAGGGGGCCGCCAGCAGTACTTC.

V gene TRBV10-2 combines with J gene TRBJ2-3; 8 positions match TRBD2. The CDR3 runs to 16 residues. Germline V gives CDR1 WSHSY, CDR2 SAAADI. Losses at the gene ends were 4 bases for V and 4 bases for J; bases not matched to a gene: 10. The CDR3 protein is CASSAPGTSVPDTQYF. The DNA of the CDR3 is TGCGCCAGCAGTGCCCCCGGGACTAGTGTCCCAGATACGCAGTATTTT.

J is TRBJ2-2 and V is TRBV4-3; 8 positions match TRBD1. The CDR3 sequence is 15 residues long. In germline, CDR1 is LGHNA, CDR2 YSLEER. Trimming at V came to 4 bases and at J to 4 bases, leaving 5 bases not matched to a gene. The CDR3, as DNA: TGCGCCAGCAGCCGCCTACAGGGGGTCACCGGGGAGCTGTTTTTT. This gives the protein CASSRLQGVTGELFF.

The V gene is TRBV6-1, the J gene TRBJ2-1; D unclear. Trimming removed 4 bases at V and 9 bases at J, with 13 bases between. The CDR3 loop spans 13 amino acids. Germline V gene lookup returns CDR1 MNHNS and CDR2 SASEGT. This CDR3 reads CASSGTARVEQFF. The CDR3 nucleotides read TGTGCCAGCAGTGGAACGGCTCGGGTTGAGCAGTTCTTC.

DNA for the CDR3: TGCAGTGCTACAGACGCAGATACGCAGTATTTT. It translates to CSATDADTQYF. The rearrangement links TRBV20-1 to TRBJ2-3; D remains ambiguous. V lost 4 bases to trimming and J lost 4 bases, with 6 bases between them. The CDR3 totals 11 residues. CDR1 is DFQATT and CDR2 is SNEGSKA in the germline V gene (reference sequence).

The V and J genes are TRBV2 and TRBJ2-5; D not certain. Looked up from germline, CDR1 is SNHLY and CDR2 is FYNNEI. This CDR3 is built from 15 residues. V was pared by 5 bases and J by 1 base, with 14 bases between. The CDR3 sequence: CASSRVGGRQETQYF. The CDR3 coding sequence is TGTGCCAGCAGTAGGGTAGGCGGACGCCAAGAGACCCAGTACTTC.

V usage is TRBV15 and J usage is TRBJ2-4, with a possible D match to TRBD2 (6 bases). CDR1 and CDR2 (germline): LNHNV, YYDKDF (reference sequence). The CDR3 is 16 amino acids. V was shortened by 5 bases and J by 0 bases, with 14 bases between the two germline ends. For the CDR3, the DNA is TGTGCCACCAGCGTAGGGCGGGGAATAGCCAAAAACATTCAGTACTTC. Amino acid sequence: CATSVGRGIAKNIQYF.

The chain recombines TRBV27 with TRBJ1-1; 8 bases fit TRBD1. CDR3 length: 15 residues. Germline V CDR1 and CDR2: MNHEY, SMNVEV (reference sequence). V was clipped by 7 bases and J by 1 base; unmatched bases: 8. Written as DNA, the CDR3 is TGTGCCAGCAAGCTCACAGGGGGTAAGAACACTGAAGCTTTCTTT. This encodes CASKLTGGKNTEAFF.

The genes are TRBV28 and TRBJ2-1; D remains unclear. Germline CDR1 is MDHEN and CDR2 is SYDVKM. V was clipped by 3 bases and J by 9 bases, with 3 bases between them. CDR3 size: 10 residues. The CDR3 nucleotides are TGTGCCAGCAGTTTGGGTGAGCAGTTCTTC. It encodes CASSLGEQFF.

This chain uses TRBV4-2 with TRBJ1-4; TRBD1 agrees at 7 bases. This CDR3 contains 16 residues. Germline-derived CDR1 and CDR2 are LGHNA and YNFKEQ. The V and J ends lost 0 bases and 5 bases, in that order; junction bases with no gene match: 6. The CDR3: CASSQDAGTENEKLFF. The CDR3 DNA sequence: TGTGCCAGCAGCCAAGACGCTGGGACAGAGAATGAAAAACTGTTTTTT.

The chain uses TRBV7-6 and TRBJ2-1, with 9 bases matching TRBD1. The CDR3 loop spans 17 amino acids. Germline V CDR1 and CDR2: SGHVS, FNYEAQ. After removal of 0 bases from V and 7 bases from J, the junction contained 10 bases not matched to a gene. CDR3 residues: CASSLAPGQGMENEQFF. Here the CDR3 DNA reads TGTGCCAGCAGCTTAGCTCCGGGACAGGGAATGGAAAATGAGCAGTTCTTC.

This clone was observed a single time. The rearrangement uses TRBV6-1 and TRBJ2-7; possibly TRBD1 for D (5 bases). CDR3 size: 11 residues. Deletions cut 5 bases from V and 6 bases from J, with 8 bases between. The germline gives CDR1 MNHNS, CDR2 SASEGT. The CDR3: CASSPGIEQYF. The CDR3 nucleotides are TGTGCCAGCAGTCCAGGGATCGAGCAGTACTTC.

This clone has a single count. The CDR3 loop is CASQTGAGSQETQYF. CDR3 nucleotides: TGTGCCAGCCAGACAGGGGCGGGATCGCAAGAGACCCAGTACTTC. The gene calls are TRBV18 and TRBJ2-5; 8 nucleotides agree with TRBD1. Germline CDR1 and CDR2: KGHSH and LQKENI. This CDR3 has 15 residues. The J segment lost 2 bases and the V segment lost 8 bases, leaving 10 bases of the junction unmatched.

This clone has a handful of counts. This chain joins TRBV5-4 and TRBJ1-2; 7 nucleotides agree with TRBD1. The CDR3 covers 15 residues. In germline, CDR1 is SGHNT, CDR2 YYREEE (reference sequence). The V segment lost 4 bases and the J segment 4 bases; nucleotides outside the gene matches: 10. CDR3 nucleotides: TGTGCCAGCAGCCCTTGGACAGGTCGTCTCTATGGCTACACCTTC. Its protein is CASSPWTGRLYGYTF.

The genes are TRBV9 and TRBJ1-3; TRBD1 is a possible D gene (5 bases). Trimming pared 3 bases from V and 0 bases from J, leaving 16 bases between. CDR1 and CDR2 (germline): SGDLS, YYNGEE. The CDR3 has 17 residues. The CDR3 region has the DNA TGTGCCAGCAGCGAACTGGGACGGAGTCTCTCTGGAAACACCATATATTTT. It encodes CASSELGRSLSGNTIYF.

CDR3 DNA: TGCGCCAGCAGCTTGGGAGTGGGAGGCACTGAAGCTTTCTTT. Translation gives CASSLGVGGTEAFF. The chain joins TRBV5-1 to TRBJ1-1; D gene ambiguous. Germline values: CDR1 SGHRS, CDR2 YFSETQ. This CDR3 spans 14 amino acids. V lost 0 bases to trimming and J lost 4 bases, with 10 bases between them.